The present entry profiles one T cell receptor beta chain with its context. The antigen remains unidentified. The sorted conventional CD4+ T cells were CD25-low and CD127-high, with genomic DNA sequenced. The record originates from a study of regulatory and conventional T cells in RAG deficiency. Study summary: Hypomorphic RAG mutations in CID or atypical SCID frequently accompany autoimmunity. Whole-study results and caveats: Shorter CDR3s in all patient subsets; >75% Treg-Tconv overlap in Omenn. RAG-deficient patients showed markedly lower Shannon entropy and higher Simpson indices than control T-cell subsets.

From germline, CDR1 is MNHEY and CDR2 SMNVEV (reference sequence). V was clipped by 5 bases and J by 7 bases, with 15 bases between them. The CDR3 contains 13 residues. Method: immunoSEQ multiplex PCR; TCRdb's copy keeps in-frame clones and lacks some. The table has roughly 1,200 clones, around four fifths seen once. This clonotype was sampled from a human donor with RAG deficiency presenting as severe combined immunodeficiency. Source material: CD4+ effector T cells sorted from blood. V is TRBV27 and J is TRBJ2-7; D not certain. CDR3 region: CASSPSLRFEQYF. Here the CDR3 DNA reads TGTGCCAGCAGTCCATCGTTGAGATTTGAGCAGTACTTC.